This TCR beta chain is from a study of T-cell reconstitution after alpha-beta-depleted transplantation in children. Using unique molecular identifiers, the investigators prepared the TCRbeta library. Each CDR3 protein gets one entry after TCRdb re-called the PCR reads with MiXCR. The sample holds around 600,000 distinct CDR3 sequences, roughly a tenth seen once. This clonotype was counted at least ten times. The V and J ends lost 6 bases and 5 bases, in that order; junction bases with no gene match: 5. Germline V gene lookup returns CDR1 DFQATT and CDR2 SNEGSKA (reference sequence). The CDR3 runs 12 residues.

Here the sequenced sample was PBMCs from the stem cell graft donor, taken from the stem cell graft. The rearrangement uses TRBV20-1 and TRBJ2-5; TRBD1 aligns across 8 bases. This clonotype originated in a human donor who donated a stem cell graft to a child with acute myeloid leukemia. This CDR3 reads CSATTGVETQYF. The CDR3 DNA follows: TGCAGTGCAACGACAGGGGTGGAGACCCAGTACTTC.